Following are 10 T cell receptor beta chains from one sample sequenced in a study of blood T cells in healthy people across ages. It was with a sample-barcoded 5' primer and a J-beta primer mix that a second PCR of roughly 6 to 12 cycles was run. TCRdb fed the 5' RACE reads into MiXCR, producing one record per CDR3 protein. The table includes 600,000 to 900,000 distinct CDR3 sequences, 20% to 30% detected once. These data also formed part of another study, on T cells of mothers and their children.

Sequenced: blood. The receptors come from a boy aged 10-17 years in good health.

This clonotype has only a few counts. The chain uses TRBV7-9 and TRBJ2-1, with D perhaps TRBD1 (6 bases). Near its end, the DNA agrees better with TRBJ2-5, so the J call may be wrong. Germline CDR1 is SEHNR and CDR2 is FQNEAQ (reference sequence). CDR3 length: 15 amino acids. CDR3 amino acids: CASSSLTGPQETQYF. The CDR3 DNA reads TGTGCCAGCAGCTCGCTGACAGGCCCCCAAGAGACCCAGTACTTC.

This clonotype was detected a few times. This chain joins TRBV29-1 and TRBJ2-1, with D unclear. This CDR3 comprises 13 residues. The germline V gene has CDR1 SQVTM and CDR2 ANQGSEA. Trimming shortened V by 1 base and J by 4 bases, and 8 bases separated the two germline ends. The CDR3 protein is CSVEVGPYNEQFF. CDR3 DNA: TGCAGCGTTGAAGTCGGACCGTACAATGAGCAGTTCTTC.

The rearrangement joins TRBV20-1 to TRBJ1-1, with no clear D. The V end lost 8 bases, the J end lost 0 bases, and 10 bases lay between the germline ends. The V gene's germline CDR1 is DFQATT and CDR2 SNEGSKA (reference sequence). The CDR3 has 12 residues. CDR3 bases: TGCAGTCCGGGCCTTATGAACACTGAAGCTTTCTTT. Protein product: CSPGLMNTEAFF.

The CDR3 coding sequence is TGTGCCAGCAGCCAAGAAGGGTTTTCGCAGTTCTTC. It is translated as CASSQEGFSQFF. The chain carries TRBV3-1 and TRBJ2-5; D uncertain. The end of the DNA is better explained by TRBJ2-1, so the J call may be wrong. This CDR3 comprises 12 residues. Germline V gives CDR1 LGHDT, CDR2 YNNKEL (reference sequence).

The chain is built from TRBV10-2 and TRBJ1-3, with D uncertain. Trimming shortened V by 2 bases and J by 0 bases, and 8 bases separated the two germline ends. The CDR3 consists of 15 residues. CDR1 is WSHSY, CDR2 SAAADI, per germline. CDR3 sequence (DNA): TGCGCCAGCAGTGAGGTGGCAGGCTCTGGAAACACCATATATTTT. Translated: CASSEVAGSGNTIYF.

The sample holds a few counts of this clonotype. The chain couples TRBV6-1 to TRBJ2-1; no clear D gene. The CDR3 covers 13 residues. Germline V gene data show CDR1 as MNHNS and CDR2 as SASEGT. V lost 11 bases and J 6 bases, leaving 17 bases between the germline ends. CDR3 protein: CACLRNWGNEQFF. CDR3 DNA: TGTGCCTGCTTAAGGAACTGGGGCAATGAGCAGTTCTTC.

CDR3 DNA: TGTGCCAGCAGTTTAGAGGACCGCAATCAGCCCCAGCATTTT. This encodes CASSLEDRNQPQHF. V is TRBV28 and J is TRBJ1-5; no firm D call. Germline CDR1 and CDR2: MDHEN and SYDVKM. The V and J ends lost 2 bases and 2 bases respectively, with 7 bases between them. This CDR3 has 14 amino acids.

In this sample, this clonotype turned up a few times. The rearrangement joins TRBV4-1 to TRBJ2-7, with TRBD2 identical over 7 bases. After removal of 1 base from V and 2 bases from J, the junction contained 8 bases not matched to a gene. This CDR3 region has 16 residues. Per germline, CDR1 MGHRA and CDR2 YSYEKL. The CDR3 nucleotides read TGCGCCAGCAGCCAAGTGTGGACTAGTGATACCTACGAGCAGTACTTC. As protein: CASSQVWTSDTYEQYF.

This clonotype was detected a few times. The chain links TRBV24-1 to TRBJ2-1, with TRBD2 identical over 12 bases. V lost 4 bases and J lost 7; bases outside the gene matches: 10. Per the germline V gene, CDR1 is KGHDR and CDR2 is SFDVKD. This CDR3 comprises 17 residues. The CDR3 sequence: CATSDAFLAGGRNEQFF. The CDR3 DNA follows: TGTGCCACCAGTGACGCCTTTCTAGCGGGGGGGCGGAATGAGCAGTTCTTC.

The V call is TRBV5-1, the J call TRBJ1-4, with a tentative D call TRBD1 (6 bases). The CDR3 has 16 amino acids. Per the germline V gene, CDR1 is SGHRS and CDR2 is YFSETQ. V gave up 0 bases and J gave up 5 bases, with 14 bases separating them. The CDR3 spells CASSLANRAQNEKLFF. The CDR3 nucleotides are TGCGCCAGCAGCTTGGCCAACAGGGCGCAGAATGAAAAACTGTTTTTT. Full variable domain (missing parts from reference TRBV5-1 and TRBJ1-4): KAGVTQTPRYLIKTRGQQVTLSCSPISGHRSVSWYQQTPGQGLQFLFEYFSETQRNKGNFPGRFSGRQFSNSRSEMNVSTLELGDSALYLCASSLANRAQNEKLFFGSGTQLSVL.